This T cell receptor beta chain was recovered during a study of cytomegalovirus exposure and HLA in healthy donors. The PCR contained 60 Vbeta and 13 Jbeta primers. Profiled with immunoSEQ multiplex PCR; TCRdb holds only in-frame clones, not every one. In total, the table holds roughly 54,000 clones. Germline V gives CDR1 MNHNS, CDR2 SASEGT. Trimming stripped 8 bases from V and 6 bases from J, with 17 bases between. This CDR3 is built from 14 residues. Sequenced sample: PBMCs. V gene TRBV6-1 combines with J gene TRBJ2-1, with D possibly TRBD2 on 7 matching bases. The clonotype originates from a young woman in good health and CMV-seropositive. The CDR3 region is CASQGRESINEQFF. Written as DNA, the CDR3 is TGTGCCAGCCAGGGGCGGGAGAGCATCAATGAGCAGTTCTTC.